The clone carrying this T cell receptor (beta chain) has only a few counts. TCR beta libraries were built with iRepertoire HTBI primers and Arm-PCR of CDR3 regions. MiXCR was run by TCRdb on the multiplex PCR reads, yielding one entry per CDR3 protein. The profile shows 450,000 to 650,000 distinct CDR3 sequences, roughly a sixth of them singletons. This entry is derived from a study of regulatory T cells in long-lasting Graves disease. The germline gives CDR1 SGHRS, CDR2 YFSETQ. The CDR3 length is 13 residues. Trimming cost V 7 bases and J 3 bases; bases outside gene matches: 3. Time point in this sample: newly diagnosed GD, antithyroid drugs for less than 3 months. Preparation of the TCR library used RNA extracted from PBMCs. These data were likewise used in another study, on T cells in Graves' hyperthyroidism and ophthalmopathy.

This chain uses TRBV5-1 with TRBJ1-2; 10 bases agree with TRBD1. Sequencing was performed on peripheral blood mononuclear cells (PBMCs), taken at new diagnosis, from a patient treated with antithyroid drugs. The clonotype was recovered from a middle-aged woman with Graves disease. This chain's CDR3 is CASGQGEDYGYTF. The CDR3, as DNA: TGCGCCAGCGGACAGGGGGAGGACTATGGCTACACCTTC. Filled out from reference TRBV5-1 and TRBJ1-2, the complete variable domain reads KAGVTQTPRYLIKTRGQQVTLSCSPISGHRSVSWYQQTPGQGLQFLFEYFSETQRNKGNFPGRFSGRQFSNSRSEMNVSTLELGDSALYLCASGQGEDYGYTFGSGTRLTVV.